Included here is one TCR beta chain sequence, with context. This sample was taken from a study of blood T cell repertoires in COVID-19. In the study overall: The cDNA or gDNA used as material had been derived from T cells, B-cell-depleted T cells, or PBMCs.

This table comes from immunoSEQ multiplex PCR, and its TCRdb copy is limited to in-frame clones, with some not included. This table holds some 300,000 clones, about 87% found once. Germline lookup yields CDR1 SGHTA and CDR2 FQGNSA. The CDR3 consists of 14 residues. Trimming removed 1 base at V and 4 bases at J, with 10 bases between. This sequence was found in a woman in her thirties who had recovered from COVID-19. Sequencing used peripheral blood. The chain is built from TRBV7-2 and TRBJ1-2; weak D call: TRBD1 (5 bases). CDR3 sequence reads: CASSLGRGPYGYTF. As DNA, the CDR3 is TGTGCCAGCAGCTTAGGGCGGGGACCCTATGGCTACACCTTC.